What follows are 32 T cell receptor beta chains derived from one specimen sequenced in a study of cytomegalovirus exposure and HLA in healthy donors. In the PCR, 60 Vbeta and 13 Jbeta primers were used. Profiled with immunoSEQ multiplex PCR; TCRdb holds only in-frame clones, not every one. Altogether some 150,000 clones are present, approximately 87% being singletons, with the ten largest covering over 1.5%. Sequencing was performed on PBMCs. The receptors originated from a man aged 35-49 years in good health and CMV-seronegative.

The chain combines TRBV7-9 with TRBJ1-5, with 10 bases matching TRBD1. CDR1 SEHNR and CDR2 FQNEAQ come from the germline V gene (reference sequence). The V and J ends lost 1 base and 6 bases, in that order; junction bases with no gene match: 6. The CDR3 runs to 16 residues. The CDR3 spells CASSLVGTGDGQPQHF. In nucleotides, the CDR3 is TGTGCCAGCAGCTTAGTTGGGACAGGGGACGGTCAGCCCCAGCATTTT.

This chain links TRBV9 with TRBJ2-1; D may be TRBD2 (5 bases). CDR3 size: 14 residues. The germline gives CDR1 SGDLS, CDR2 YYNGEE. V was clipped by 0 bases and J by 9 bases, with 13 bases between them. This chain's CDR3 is CASSVGRAFGEQFF. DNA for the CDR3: TGTGCCAGCAGCGTAGGGCGGGCCTTCGGTGAGCAGTTCTTC. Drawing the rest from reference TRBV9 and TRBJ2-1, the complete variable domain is DSGVTQTPKHLITATGQRVTLRCSPRSGDLSVYWYQQSLDQGLQFLIQYYNGEERAKGNILERFSAQQFPDLHSELNLSSLELGDSALYFCASSVGRAFGEQFFGPGTRLTVL.

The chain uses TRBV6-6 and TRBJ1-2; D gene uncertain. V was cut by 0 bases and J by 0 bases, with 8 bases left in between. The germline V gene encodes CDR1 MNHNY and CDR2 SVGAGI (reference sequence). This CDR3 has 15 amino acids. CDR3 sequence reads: CASSYSNGPNYGYTF. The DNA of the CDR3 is TGTGCCAGCAGTTACTCGAACGGTCCTAACTATGGCTACACCTTC.

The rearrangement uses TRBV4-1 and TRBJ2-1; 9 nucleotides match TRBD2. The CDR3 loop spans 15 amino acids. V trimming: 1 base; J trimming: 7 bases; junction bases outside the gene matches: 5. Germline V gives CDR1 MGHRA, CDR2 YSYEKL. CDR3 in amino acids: CASSQVSGGWNEQFF. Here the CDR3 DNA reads TGCGCCAGCAGCCAAGTTAGCGGGGGTTGGAATGAGCAGTTCTTC.

The CDR3 loop reads CASSSGRAETQYF. DNA for the CDR3: TGTGCCAGCTCATCAGGCCGCGCGGAGACCCAGTACTTC. The genes are TRBV18 and TRBJ2-5; D is unclear. V dropped 5 bases and J dropped 5 bases, with 12 bases sitting between them. This CDR3 contains 13 residues. Germline lookup yields CDR1 KGHSH and CDR2 LQKENI.

The chain's CDR3 is CASSSRQGIDEQYF. Here the CDR3 DNA reads TGTGCCAGCAGCTCAAGACAGGGGATCGACGAGCAGTACTTC. The gene calls are TRBV9 and TRBJ2-7; 8 nucleotides line up with TRBD1. The CDR3 has 14 residues. Per the germline V gene, CDR1 is SGDLS and CDR2 is YYNGEE. V lost 4 bases, J lost 5 bases, and 8 bases stayed unmatched.

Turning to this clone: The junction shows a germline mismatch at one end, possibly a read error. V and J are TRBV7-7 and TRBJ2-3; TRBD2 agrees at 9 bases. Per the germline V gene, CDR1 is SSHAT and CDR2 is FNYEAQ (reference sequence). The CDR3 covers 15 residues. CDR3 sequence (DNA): TGTGCTAGCAGCTCGGGACTAGCCTATACAGATACGCAGTATTTT. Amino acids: CASSSGLAYTDTQYF.

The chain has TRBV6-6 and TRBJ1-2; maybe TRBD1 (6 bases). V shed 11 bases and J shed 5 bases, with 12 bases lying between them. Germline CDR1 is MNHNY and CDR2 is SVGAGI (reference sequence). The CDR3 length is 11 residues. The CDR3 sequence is CAATGNYGYTF. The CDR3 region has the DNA TGTGCCGCCACAGGGAATTATGGCTACACCTTC.

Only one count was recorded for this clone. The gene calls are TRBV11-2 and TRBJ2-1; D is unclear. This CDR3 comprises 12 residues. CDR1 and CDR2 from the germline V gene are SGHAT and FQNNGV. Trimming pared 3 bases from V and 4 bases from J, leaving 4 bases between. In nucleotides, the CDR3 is TGTGCCAGCAGCTTCTTTTACAATGAGCAGTTCTTC. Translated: CASSFFYNEQFF.

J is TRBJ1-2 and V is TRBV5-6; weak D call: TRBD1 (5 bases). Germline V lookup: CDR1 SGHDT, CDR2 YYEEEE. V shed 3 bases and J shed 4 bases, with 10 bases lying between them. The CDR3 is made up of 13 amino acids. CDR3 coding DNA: TGTGCCAGCAGCTGGGGGGTTGGCTATGGCTACACCTTC. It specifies CASSWGVGYGYTF.

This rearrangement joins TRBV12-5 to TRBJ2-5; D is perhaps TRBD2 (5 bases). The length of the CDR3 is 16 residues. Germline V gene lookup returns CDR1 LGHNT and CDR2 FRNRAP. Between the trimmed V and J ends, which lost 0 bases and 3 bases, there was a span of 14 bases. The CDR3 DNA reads TGTGCTAGTGGTTTGGTGGCCGGCGGGCTTAAAGAGACCCAGTACTTC. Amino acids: CASGLVAGGLKETQYF.

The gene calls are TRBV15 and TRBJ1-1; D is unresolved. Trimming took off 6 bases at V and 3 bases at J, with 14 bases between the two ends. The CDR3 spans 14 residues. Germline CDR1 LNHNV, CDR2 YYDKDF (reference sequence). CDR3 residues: CATRLERGDTEAFF. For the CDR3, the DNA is TGTGCCACCAGACTAGAACGGGGTGACACTGAAGCTTTCTTT.

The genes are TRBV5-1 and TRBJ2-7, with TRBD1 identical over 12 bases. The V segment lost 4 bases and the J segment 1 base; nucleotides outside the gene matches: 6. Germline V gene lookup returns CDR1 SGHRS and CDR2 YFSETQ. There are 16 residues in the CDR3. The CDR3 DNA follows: TGCGCCAGCAGCAGAATGGGACAGGGGGCGTCCTACGAGCAGTACTTC. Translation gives CASSRMGQGASYEQYF.

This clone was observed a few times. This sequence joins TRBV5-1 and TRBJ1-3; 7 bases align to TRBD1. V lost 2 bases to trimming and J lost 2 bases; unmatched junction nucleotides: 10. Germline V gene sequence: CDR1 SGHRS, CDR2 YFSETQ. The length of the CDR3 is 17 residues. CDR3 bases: TGCGCCAGCAGCTTTTCCGGGACAGCCGAGCCTGGAAACACCATATATTTT. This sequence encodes CASSFSGTAEPGNTIYF. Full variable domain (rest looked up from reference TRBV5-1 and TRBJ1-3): KAGVTQTPRYLIKTRGQQVTLSCSPISGHRSVSWYQQTPGQGLQFLFEYFSETQRNKGNFPGRFSGRQFSNSRSEMNVSTLELGDSALYLCASSFSGTAEPGNTIYFGEGSWLTVV.

The CDR3 loop is CASSFGGGSNEQFF. The CDR3 DNA sequence: TGCGCCAGCAGCTTCGGGGGGGGTTCGAATGAGCAGTTCTTC. The chain combines TRBV5-1 with TRBJ2-1; 8 bases are shared with TRBD2. Trimming cost V 2 bases and J 7 bases; bases outside gene matches: 5. The germline CDR1 and CDR2 sequences are SGHRS and YFSETQ. CDR3 size: 14 residues.

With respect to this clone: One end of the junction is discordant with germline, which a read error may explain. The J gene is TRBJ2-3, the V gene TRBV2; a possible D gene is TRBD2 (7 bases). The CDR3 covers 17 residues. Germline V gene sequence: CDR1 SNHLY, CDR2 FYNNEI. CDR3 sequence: CASREVLAGGQADTQYF. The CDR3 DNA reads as TGTGCCAGCCGTGAAGTTTTGGCCGGGGGGCAAGCAGATACGCAGTATTTT.

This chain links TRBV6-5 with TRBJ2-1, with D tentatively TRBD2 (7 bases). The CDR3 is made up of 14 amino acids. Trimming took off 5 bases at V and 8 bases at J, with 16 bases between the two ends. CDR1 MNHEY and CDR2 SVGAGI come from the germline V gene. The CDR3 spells CASSLRGARDEQFF. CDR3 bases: TGTGCCAGCAGTCTCCGGGGGGCGCGGGATGAGCAGTTCTTC.

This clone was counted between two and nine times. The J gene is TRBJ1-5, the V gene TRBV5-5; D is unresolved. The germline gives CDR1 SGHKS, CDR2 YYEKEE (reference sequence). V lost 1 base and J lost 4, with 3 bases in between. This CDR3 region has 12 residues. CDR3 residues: CASSLSNQPQHF. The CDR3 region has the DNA TGTGCCAGCAGCTTGTCGAATCAGCCCCAGCATTTT.

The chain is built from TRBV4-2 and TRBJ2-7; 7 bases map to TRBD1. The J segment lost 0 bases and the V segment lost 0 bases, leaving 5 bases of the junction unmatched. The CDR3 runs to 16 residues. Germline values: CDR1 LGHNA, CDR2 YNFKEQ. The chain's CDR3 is CASSQDQTGSSYEQYF. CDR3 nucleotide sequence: TGTGCCAGCAGCCAAGATCAGACAGGGAGCTCCTACGAGCAGTACTTC.

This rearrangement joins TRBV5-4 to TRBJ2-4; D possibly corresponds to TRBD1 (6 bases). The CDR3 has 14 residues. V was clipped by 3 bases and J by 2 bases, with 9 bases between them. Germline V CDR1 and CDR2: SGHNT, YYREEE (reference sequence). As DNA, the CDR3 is TGTGCCAGCAGCTCACAGGGCTCCAAAAACATTCAGTACTTC. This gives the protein CASSSQGSKNIQYF.

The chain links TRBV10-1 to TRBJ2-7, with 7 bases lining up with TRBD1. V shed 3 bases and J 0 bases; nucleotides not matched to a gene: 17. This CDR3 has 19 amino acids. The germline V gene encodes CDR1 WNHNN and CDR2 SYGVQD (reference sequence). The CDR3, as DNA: TGCGCCAGCAGTGACTCTTCAAACGACAGGGAAGGGACCTCCTACGAGCAGTACTTC. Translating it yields CASSDSSNDREGTSYEQYF.

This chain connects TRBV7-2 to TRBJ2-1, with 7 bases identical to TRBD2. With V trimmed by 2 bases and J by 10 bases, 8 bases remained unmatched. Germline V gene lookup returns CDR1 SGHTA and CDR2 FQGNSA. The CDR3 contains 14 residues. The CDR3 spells CASSLSSVGGEQFF. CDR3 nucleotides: TGTGCCAGCAGCTTAAGTAGCGTGGGAGGGGAGCAGTTCTTC. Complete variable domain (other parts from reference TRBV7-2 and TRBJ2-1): GAGVSQSPSNKVTEKGKDVELRCDPISGHTALYWYRQSLGQGLEFLIYFQGNSAPDKSGLPSDRFSAERTGGSVSTLTIQRTQQEDSAVYLCASSLSSVGGEQFFGPGTRLTVL.

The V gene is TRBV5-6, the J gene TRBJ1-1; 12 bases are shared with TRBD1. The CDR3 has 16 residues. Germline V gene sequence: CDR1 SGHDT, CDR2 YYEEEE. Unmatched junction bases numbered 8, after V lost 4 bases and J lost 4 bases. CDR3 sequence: CASSHGTGGWGTEAFF. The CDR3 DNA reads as TGTGCCAGCAGCCATGGGACAGGGGGCTGGGGCACTGAAGCTTTCTTT.

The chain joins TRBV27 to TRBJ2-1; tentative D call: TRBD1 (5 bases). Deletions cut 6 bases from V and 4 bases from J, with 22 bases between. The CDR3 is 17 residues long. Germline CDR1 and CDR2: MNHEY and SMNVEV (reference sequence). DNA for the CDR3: TGTGCCAGCAGAGACACAACCACAGGCGGTCGGTACAATGAGCAGTTCTTC. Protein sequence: CASRDTTTGGRYNEQFF.

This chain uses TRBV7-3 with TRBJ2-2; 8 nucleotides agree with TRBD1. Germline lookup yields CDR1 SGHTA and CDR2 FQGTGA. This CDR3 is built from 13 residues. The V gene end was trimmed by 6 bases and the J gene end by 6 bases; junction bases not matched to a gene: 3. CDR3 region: CASRPQGAGELFF. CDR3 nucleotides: TGTGCCAGCAGGCCACAGGGGGCCGGGGAGCTGTTTTTT.

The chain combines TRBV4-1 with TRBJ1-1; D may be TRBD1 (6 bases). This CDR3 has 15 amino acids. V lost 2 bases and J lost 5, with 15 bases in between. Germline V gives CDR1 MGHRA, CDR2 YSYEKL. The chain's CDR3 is CASSQQQGARTEAFF. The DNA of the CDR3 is TGCGCCAGCAGCCAACAACAGGGAGCAAGGACTGAAGCTTTCTTT.

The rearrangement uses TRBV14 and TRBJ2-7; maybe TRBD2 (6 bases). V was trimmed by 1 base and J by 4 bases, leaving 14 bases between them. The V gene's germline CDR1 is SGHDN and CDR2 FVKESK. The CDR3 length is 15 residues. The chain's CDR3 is CASSQALGGRYEQYF. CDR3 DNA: TGTGCCAGCAGCCAAGCCCTTGGGGGGAGATACGAGCAGTACTTC. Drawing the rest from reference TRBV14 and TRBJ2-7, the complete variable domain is EAGVTQFPSHSVIEKGQTVTLRCDPISGHDNLYWYRRVMGKEIKFLLHFVKESKQDESGMPNNRFLAERTGGTYSTLKVQPAELEDSGVYFCASSQALGGRYEQYFGPGTRLTVT.

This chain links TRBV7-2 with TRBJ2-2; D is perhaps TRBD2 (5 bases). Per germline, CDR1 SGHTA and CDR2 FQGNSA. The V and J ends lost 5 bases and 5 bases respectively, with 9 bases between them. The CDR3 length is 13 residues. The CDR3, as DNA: TGTGCCAGCAGCCCGGAGCGGACCGGGGAGCTGTTTTTT. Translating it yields CASSPERTGELFF.

This CDR3 is CASSLGGGASYNEQFF. The CDR3 DNA reads as TGTGCCAGCAGCTTGGGCGGGGGGGCTTCCTACAATGAGCAGTTCTTC. The chain has TRBV5-4 and TRBJ2-1, with 9 bases aligning to TRBD2. The junction had 2 bases not matched to a gene; V was cut back by 0 bases and J by 1 base. Germline CDR1 and CDR2: SGHNT and YYREEE (reference sequence). The CDR3 spans 16 residues.

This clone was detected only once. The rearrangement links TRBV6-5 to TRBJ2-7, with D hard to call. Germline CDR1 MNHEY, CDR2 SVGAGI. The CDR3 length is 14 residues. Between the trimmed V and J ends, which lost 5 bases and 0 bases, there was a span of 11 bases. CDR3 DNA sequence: TGTGCCAGCAGTCCTTCGCACAGCTCCTACGAGCAGTACTTC. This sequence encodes CASSPSHSSYEQYF.

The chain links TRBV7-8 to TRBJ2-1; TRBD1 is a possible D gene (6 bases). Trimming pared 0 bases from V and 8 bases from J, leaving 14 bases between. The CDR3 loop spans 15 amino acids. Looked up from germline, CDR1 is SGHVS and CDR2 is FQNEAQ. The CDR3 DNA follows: TGTGCCAGCAGCTTAGCCAACAGGGTTTACGATGAGCAGTTCTTC. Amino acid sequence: CASSLANRVYDEQFF.

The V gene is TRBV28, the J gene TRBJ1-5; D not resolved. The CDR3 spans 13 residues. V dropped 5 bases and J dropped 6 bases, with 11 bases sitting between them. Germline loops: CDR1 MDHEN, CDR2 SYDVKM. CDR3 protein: CASSPSGFQPQHF. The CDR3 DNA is TGTGCCAGCAGTCCCTCCGGGTTTCAGCCCCAGCATTTT.